A selection of T cell receptor beta chains follows, all from one sample in a study of cytomegalovirus exposure and HLA in healthy donors. Sequencing was performed with immunoSEQ multiplex PCR; in TCRdb, only in-frame clones are kept and a portion is missing. This sample has approximately 160,000 clones; around 86% occur once, and the top ten carry 1.9%. Specimen: PBMCs. The receptors here all came from a human donor in good health. CDR3s include the opening cysteine and the closing phenylalanine or tryptophan. A D gene is named only where the DNA matches it firmly. Clone size, where shown, is once, few, many, or a class for clones that have expanded.

TGTGCCAGCAGTCTTCCTAGGGACAGCGAACCTAACTATGGCTACACCTTC CASSLPRDSEPNYGYTF NA TRBV2 TRBD1 TRBJ1-2
TGCGCCAGCAGCTTGGACAGGGGAAATTCACCCCTCCACTTT CASSLDRGNSPLHF NA TRBV5-1 TRBD1 TRBJ1-6
TGCAGCGTTTTGGGGCTCGGGGCCAACGTCCTGACTTTC CSVLGLGANVLTF NA TRBV29-1 NA TRBJ2-6
TGTGCCAGCATCCGGGGGAGGACCCACACTGAAGCTTTCTTT CASIRGRTHTEAFF NA TRBV6-5 NA TRBJ1-1
TGCGCCAGCAGCCAAGGGGACGGGGGAAGTTCACCCCTCCACTTT CASSQGDGGSSPLHF NA TRBV4-1 NA TRBJ1-6
TGTGCCAGCAGCGTAGCGGGAGACAGCACAGATACGCAGTATTTT CASSVAGDSTDTQYF NA TRBV9 NA TRBJ2-3
TGTGCCAGCAGTTACCCCAGACAGACGAACACCGGGGAGCTGTTTTTT CASSYPRQTNTGELFF NA TRBV6-5 NA TRBJ2-2
TGTGCCAGTAGTCGCCGGGTCGCCGATGAAGCTTTCTTT CASSRRVADEAFF NA TRBV19 NA TRBJ1-1
TGCGCCAGCGGGGCCCTGGGGTACACCGGGGAGCTGTTTTTT CASGALGYTGELFF NA TRBV4-1 NA TRBJ2-2
TGTGCCAGTTCTGAGGTCCCACATGAGAAGAAACTGTTTTTT CASSEVPHEKKLFF NA TRBV6-6 NA TRBJ1-4
TGCGCCAGCAGCTTGTCGCGGACAGGGTCTGGAAACACCATATATTTT CASSLSRTGSGNTIYF NA TRBV5-1 TRBD1 TRBJ1-3
TGTGCCAGCAGTGAATATGGAGGCTATGGTGGCTACACCTTC CASSEYGGYGGYTF NA TRBV2 NA TRBJ1-2
TGTGCCAGCAGCTTAGGGACAGGAAATTATGGCTACACCTTC CASSLGTGNYGYTF NA TRBV11-2 TRBD1 TRBJ1-2
TGCGCCAGCAGCCCAGGACTATACAATGAGCAGTTCTTC CASSPGLYNEQFF NA TRBV4-1 NA TRBJ2-1
TGTGCCAGCAGCGATTACTTACCTAGCGGGGGGGACACCGGGGAGCTGTTTTTT CASSDYLPSGGDTGELFF few TRBV9 TRBD2 TRBJ2-2
TGTGCCAGCAGCCCCCCCGAAGGACTACACTACAATGAGCAGTTCTTC CASSPPEGLHYNEQFF NA TRBV7-9 NA TRBJ2-1
TGTGCCAGCAGCCGCGGACAGAGCGGTTCAATGGAGGATGGCTACACCTTC CASSRGQSGSMEDGYTF NA TRBV5-4 NA TRBJ1-2
TGTGCCAGCAGGGGAGGACGGGGGATAGGGCAGTACTTC CASRGGRGIGQYF NA TRBV28 NA TRBJ2-7
TGTGCCAGCAGGGGTACAGGGGTCTATCGCAATCAGCCCCAGCATTTT CASRGTGVYRNQPQHF NA TRBV2 TRBD1 TRBJ1-5
TGTGCCAGCAGCTTGAGCGCAGATACGCAGTATTTT CASSLSADTQYF NA TRBV11-3 NA TRBJ2-3
TGTGCCAGCAGCTTTCACGAACGGGACATTTCCTACGAGCAGTACTTC CASSFHERDISYEQYF NA TRBV7-8 NA TRBJ2-7
TGTGCCAGTAGCCCCCCGGGACAGGGGGGAGCAACTAATGAAAAACTGTTTTTT CASSPPGQGGATNEKLFF NA TRBV19 TRBD1 TRBJ1-4
TGTGCCGTGGAGGGGGCCTATGGCTACACCTTC CAVEGAYGYTF NA TRBV7-9 TRBD1 TRBJ1-2
TGCGCCAGCAGCGACAGGGGAACTGGGGCCAACGTCCTGACTTTC CASSDRGTGANVLTF NA TRBV4-1 TRBD1 TRBJ2-6
TGTGCCAGCAGCTTAGTGGACAGGGGGCCCGGGTATGGCTACACCTTC CASSLVDRGPGYGYTF NA TRBV13 TRBD1 TRBJ1-2
TGCGCCAGCAGCTTGGAGGCGGCAGGGACAGGTTCACCCCTCCACTTT CASSLEAAGTGSPLHF few TRBV5-1 TRBD1 TRBJ1-6
TGTGCCAGCAGCGTAGGAGCGGGGGGGCCGGTAGATACGCAGTATTTT CASSVGAGGPVDTQYF NA TRBV9 TRBD2 TRBJ2-3
TGCGCCAGCACAGGGCCGCCCACCGGGGAGCTGTTTTTT CASTGPPTGELFF NA TRBV10-2 NA TRBJ2-2
TGTGCTAGTGGTTTAGGACAGGGGGCAGGAGTCTATGGCTACACCTTC CASGLGQGAGVYGYTF NA TRBV12-5 TRBD1 TRBJ1-2
TGCGCCAGCAGCCAAGGTAGCGGGGTAGGGGAGACCCAGTACTTC CASSQGSGVGETQYF few TRBV4-3 TRBD2 TRBJ2-5
TGTGCCATCAGTGGGATGGGGACAGGGGGCCACGAGCAGTACTTC CAISGMGTGGHEQYF NA TRBV10-3 TRBD1 TRBJ2-7
TGCGCCAGCAGCTTTGGGACTAGCGGGTTCTACGAGCAGTACTTC CASSFGTSGFYEQYF NA TRBV4-1 TRBD2 TRBJ2-7
TGTGCAAGTCGCTCCAGGTCTGGTAGCTACACCTTC CASRSRSGSYTF NA TRBV12-2 NA TRBJ1-2
TGTGCCAGCAGGGATAGGGGTTATAGCAATCAGCCCCAGCATTTT CASRDRGYSNQPQHF NA TRBV6-5 NA TRBJ1-5
TGTGCCAGCAGTTTATCGGGAGACAGGCTTCGCTATGGCTACACCTTC CASSLSGDRLRYGYTF NA TRBV27 NA TRBJ1-2
TGCGCCAGCAGCTCCCACGGGTTCAACACTGAAGCTTTCTTT CASSSHGFNTEAFF NA TRBV5-1 NA TRBJ1-1
TGTGCCAGCAGCTCCTTTACAGGAATCTCTGGAAACACCATATATTTT CASSSFTGISGNTIYF NA TRBV5-4 NA TRBJ1-3
TGTGCCAGCACCCTTTCTGGGACTAGCGGGTACAATGAGCAGTTCTTC CASTLSGTSGYNEQFF NA TRBV7-9 TRBD2 TRBJ2-1
TGTGCCAGCAGCGTAATATTGAGCGCTTTAACCGGGACAGGAAACACTGAAGCTTTCTTT CASSVILSALTGTGNTEAFF NA TRBV9 TRBD1 TRBJ1-1
TGTGCCAGTAGTCTACAAGGAGCGGCTTTCTTT CASSLQGAAFF NA TRBV19 NA TRBJ1-1
TGTGCTAGTGGTCCCCGGGAACTAGCGGGGGACAATGAGCAGTTCTTC CASGPRELAGDNEQFF NA TRBV12-5 TRBD2 TRBJ2-1
TGTGCCAGCAGCTACAGGACAGGGGGAGGCTACGAGCAGTACTTC CASSYRTGGGYEQYF NA TRBV5-4 TRBD1 TRBJ2-7
TGTGCCAGCAGTTACTCGGTCGGGTATCAGCCCCAGCATTTT CASSYSVGYQPQHF few TRBV6-5 NA TRBJ1-5
TGTGCCACCAGCGCCAGACTTGAACCATGTACGCAGTATTTT CATSARLEPCTQYF once TRBV15 NA TRBJ2-3
TGTGCCAGCAGTCGTATTTGGACAGGGAGGGCCGGGGAGCTGTTTTTT CASSRIWTGRAGELFF NA TRBV7-6 NA TRBJ2-2
TGTGCCAGCAGCACCCTGGGGGCTGACACTGAAGCTTTCTTT CASSTLGADTEAFF few TRBV7-9 NA TRBJ1-1
TGTGCCAGCAGCTTAGGGGGCAAAGTACCCGAGCAGTACTTC CASSLGGKVPEQYF NA TRBV7-9 NA TRBJ2-7
TGTGCCAGCAGCTTAGCAACCGGGACTAGCGGGGGGTCCCTTAATACGCAGTATTTT CASSLATGTSGGSLNTQYF NA TRBV7-9 TRBD2 TRBJ2-3
TGCGCCAGCAGCCAGCTTTTGGGCGGGCTAGCGGGGAGTTCCTACGAGCAGTACTTC CASSQLLGGLAGSSYEQYF NA TRBV4-1 TRBD2 TRBJ2-7
TGTGCCAGCAGCTGGACAGCGAGAACCGGGGAGCTGTTTTTT CASSWTARTGELFF once TRBV7-2 NA TRBJ2-2
TGTGCCAGCAGCTTAGAGCCTAACTGCCCGACAGGCATCAATGAAAAACTGTTTTTT CASSLEPNCPTGINEKLFF NA TRBV11-3 NA TRBJ1-4
TGTGCCAGCAGCCCCGGGACAGCCTACAATGAGCAGTTCTTC CASSPGTAYNEQFF NA TRBV13 TRBD1 TRBJ2-1
TGCGCCAGCAGCCAAGCCTCGCGCACTGAAGCTTTCTTT CASSQASRTEAFF NA TRBV4-1 NA TRBJ1-1